Below are 25 T cell receptor beta chains sequenced from a single sample in a study of blood T cell repertoires in COVID-19 (dated by TCRdb to between 2020 and 2021). Library prep was done by the immunoSEQ multiplex PCR assay. This immuneACCESS table, as held by TCRdb, lists in-frame sequences with V and J called but not all clones. Of the missing ones, under half trace to an unresolved V gene in checked studies; the others have no known cause. The sample has approximately 150,000 clones on record, 80% to 85% of them singletons. The ten largest clones add up to approximately 10% of the sample. Specimen: peripheral blood. All receptors derive from a man aged 70 or older with active or convalescent COVID-19.

The rearrangement joins TRBV3-1 (or the pseudogene TRBV3-2) to TRBJ1-3; TRBD1 agrees at 12 bases. Germline CDR1 and CDR2: LGHDT and YNNKEL (reference sequence). Trimming cost V 6 bases and J 0 bases; bases outside gene matches: 9. CDR3 length: 18 residues. The CDR3 nucleotides are TGTGCCAGCAGGGAGGCCGGGACAGGGGGCTTCTCTGGAAACACCATATATTTT. Protein product: CASREAGTGGFSGNTIYF.

The V and J genes are TRBV28 and TRBJ1-1; D is perhaps TRBD1 (5 bases). V dropped 10 bases and J dropped 7 bases, with 19 bases sitting between them. Germline V CDR1 and CDR2: MDHEN, SYDVKM. The CDR3 sequence is 13 residues long. CDR3 sequence: CATAYTRQNEAFF. In nucleotides, the CDR3 is TGTGCCACCGCATACACCCGACAGAATGAAGCTTTCTTT.

The J gene is TRBJ1-3, the V gene TRBV3-1 (or the pseudogene TRBV3-2), with D perhaps matching TRBD1 (5 bases). V was cut by 4 bases and J by 4 bases, with 14 bases left in between. This CDR3 contains 15 residues. Per germline, CDR1 LGHDT and CDR2 YNNKEL (reference sequence). The chain's CDR3 is CASSRVGAGGNTIYF. Written as DNA, the CDR3 is TGTGCCAGCAGCCGCGTAGGGGCAGGCGGAAACACCATATATTTT.

This chain uses TRBV7-9 with TRBJ1-2; no clear D gene. The CDR3 runs 15 residues. The V gene's germline CDR1 is SEHNR and CDR2 FQNEAQ (reference sequence). Trimming pared 1 base from V and 2 bases from J, leaving 11 bases between. CDR3 sequence reads: CASSLVGDLNYGYTF. CDR3 coding DNA: TGTGCCAGCAGCTTAGTGGGAGACTTAAACTATGGCTACACCTTC.

The chain carries TRBV5-4 and TRBJ1-1, with 11 bases identical to TRBD1. V shed 4 bases, J shed 9 bases, and the junction held 8 bases outside the gene matches. The CDR3 extends over 14 amino acids. Germline V CDR1 and CDR2: SGHNT, YYREEE (reference sequence). This CDR3 is CASSTDRGHRQAFF. CDR3 bases: TGTGCCAGCAGCACGGACAGGGGGCACCGGCAAGCTTTCTTT.

This chain connects TRBV4-3 to TRBJ1-6; possibly TRBD1 for D (6 bases). The CDR3 extends over 18 amino acids. With 0 bases removed from V and 5 bases from J, the gap between germline ends came to 17 bases. CDR1 is LGHNA, CDR2 YSLEER, per germline. The CDR3: CASSQERQAQLNNSPLHF. The CDR3 DNA sequence: TGCGCCAGCAGCCAAGAGAGACAGGCCCAACTTAATAATTCACCCCTCCACTTT.

This clone was observed once. CDR3 sequence (DNA): TGTGCCAGCTCACCGGGACAGGGTCTTTACGAAAAACTGTTTTTT. Residues: CASSPGQGLYEKLFF. The genes are TRBV18 and TRBJ1-4; TRBD1 matches 9 bases. This CDR3 is 15 amino acids long. J was trimmed by 8 bases and V by 3 bases; bases with no gene match: 7. The V gene's germline CDR1 is KGHSH and CDR2 LQKENI. The entire variable domain, with the rest obtained from reference TRBV18 and TRBJ1-4, is as follows: NAGVMQNPRHLVRRRGQEARLRCSPMKGHSHVYWYRQLPEEGLKFMVYLQKENIIDESGMPKERFSAEFPKEGPSILRIQQVVRGDSAAYFCASSPGQGLYEKLFFGSGTQLSVL.

This clone was observed a few times. V is TRBV5-5 and J is TRBJ1-2, with unresolved D. V was shortened by 2 bases and J by 1 base, with 6 bases between the two germline ends. There are 13 residues in the CDR3. Per the germline V gene, CDR1 is SGHKS and CDR2 is YYEKEE (reference sequence). CDR3 sequence: CASSFEGNYGYTF. In DNA, the CDR3 is TGTGCCAGCAGCTTTGAGGGTAACTATGGCTACACCTTC.

This clone was seen only once. The genes are TRBV7-7 and TRBJ2-3; weak D call: TRBD1 (6 bases). The germline V gene has CDR1 SSHAT and CDR2 FNYEAQ (reference sequence). The CDR3 runs 15 residues. V was pared by 1 base and J by 2 bases, with 10 bases between. As DNA, the CDR3 is TGTGCCAGCAGCTTAGGGGACACCATCACAGATACGCAGTATTTT. Its translation: CASSLGDTITDTQYF.

The chain combines TRBV14 with TRBJ1-4; D not resolved. Per germline, CDR1 SGHDN and CDR2 FVKESK. This CDR3 is built from 12 residues. V was pared by 1 base and J by 7 bases, with 4 bases between. The CDR3 spells CASSQGGEKLFF. The CDR3 nucleotides are TGTGCCAGCAGCCAAGGAGGTGAAAAACTGTTTTTT.

The rearrangement links TRBV25-1 to TRBJ1-2; 10 nucleotides match TRBD1. Germline assignment: CDR1 MGHDK and CDR2 SYGVNS. V shed 6 bases and J 5 bases; nucleotides not matched to a gene: 6. The CDR3 is made up of 14 amino acids. In DNA form, the CDR3 reads TGTGCCAGCAGAAAGACAGGGGGCCTTTATGGCTACACCTTC. Translated, it gives CASRKTGGLYGYTF.

V and J are TRBV7-9 and TRBJ1-6; D is perhaps TRBD1 (6 bases). Germline-derived CDR1 and CDR2 are SEHNR and FQNEAQ (reference sequence). The CDR3 is 14 amino acids. The V gene lost 4 bases and the J gene lost 9 bases, with 13 bases spanning the gap. The CDR3 loop reads CASSSGRGPSPLHF. The CDR3 DNA reads as TGTGCCAGCAGCTCGGGCAGGGGACCTTCACCCCTCCACTTT.

The sample holds one count of this clone. The chain links TRBV2 to TRBJ1-1, with D possibly matching TRBD1 (5 bases). Trimming removed 6 bases at V and 4 bases at J, with 15 bases between. CDR3 size: 14 residues. Germline loops: CDR1 SNHLY, CDR2 FYNNEI. The CDR3 nucleotides are TGTGCCAGCAGGGCAAGCCAGGGTAGCACTGAAGCTTTCTTT. It yields the protein CASRASQGSTEAFF.

The gene calls are TRBV19 and TRBJ2-3; 9 bases line up with TRBD1. This CDR3 is built from 16 residues. V trimming: 1 base; J trimming: 3 bases; junction bases outside the gene matches: 5. The germline CDR1 and CDR2 sequences are LNHDA and SQIVND (reference sequence). The CDR3 protein is CASSIVGTGRTDTQYF. In DNA form, the CDR3 reads TGTGCCAGTAGTATAGTAGGGACAGGGAGGACAGATACGCAGTATTTT.

This sequence joins TRBV24-1 and TRBJ2-7; 10 nucleotides line up with TRBD2. The CDR3 covers 15 residues. Per germline, CDR1 KGHDR and CDR2 SFDVKD. After removal of 4 bases from V and 0 bases from J, the junction contained 2 bases not matched to a gene. This CDR3 is CATSDTSGTSYEQYF. The CDR3 DNA reads TGTGCCACCAGTGACACTAGCGGGACCTCCTACGAGCAGTACTTC.

The J gene is TRBJ1-1, the V gene TRBV3-1 (or the pseudogene TRBV3-2), with 8 bases matching TRBD1. This CDR3 spans 16 amino acids. The germline V gene has CDR1 LGHDT and CDR2 YNNKEL (reference sequence). The V and J ends lost 0 bases and 0 bases, in that order; junction bases with no gene match: 3. For the CDR3, the DNA is TGTGCCAGCAGCCAAGATTTGGGACAGGTGAACACTGAAGCTTTCTTT. Encoded protein: CASSQDLGQVNTEAFF.

The V call is TRBV19, the J call TRBJ1-5; the D gene is possibly TRBD1 (5 bases). Germline values: CDR1 LNHDA, CDR2 SQIVND (reference sequence). The CDR3 is 15 amino acids. V was cut by 4 bases and J by 2 bases, with 12 bases left in between. The CDR3 region has the DNA TGTGCCAGTAGTAGATGGGGGGAGGGCAATCAGCCCCAGCATTTT. Translating it yields CASSRWGEGNQPQHF.

The DNA for the CDR3 is TGCGCCAGCAGCACCGGGACAGATACTTACAATGAGCAGTTCTTC. It encodes CASSTGTDTYNEQFF. This rearrangement joins TRBV5-1 to TRBJ2-1; 7 nucleotides align to TRBD1. The CDR3 is 15 amino acids. Germline assignment: CDR1 SGHRS and CDR2 YFSETQ. V shed 4 bases and J 4 bases; nucleotides not matched to a gene: 8.

V is TRBV5-6 and J is TRBJ1-5; D uncertain. V lost 0 bases, J lost 7 bases, and 14 bases lay in between. This CDR3 contains 15 residues. The germline CDR1 and CDR2 sequences are SGHDT and YYEEEE. The CDR3 here is CASSLGPRLEQPQHF. The CDR3 DNA follows: TGTGCCAGCAGCTTGGGGCCCAGATTGGAGCAGCCCCAGCATTTT.

This clone was seen only a few times. This chain uses TRBV5-1 with TRBJ1-1; TRBD1 is a possible D gene (5 bases). Trimming stripped 4 bases from V and 0 bases from J, with 10 bases between. The CDR3 consists of 14 residues. Germline V CDR1 and CDR2: SGHRS, YFSETQ. The CDR3 here is CASSPRGVNTEAFF. CDR3 nucleotides: TGCGCCAGCAGCCCACGGGGGGTGAACACTGAAGCTTTCTTT.

This chain joins TRBV30 and TRBJ1-1; perhaps TRBD1 as D (6 bases). V lost 3 bases to trimming and J lost 8 bases, with 10 bases between them. This CDR3 is 11 amino acids long. In germline, CDR1 is GTSNPN, CDR2 SVGIG (reference sequence). The CDR3 sequence is CAWRFTGEAFF. CDR3 DNA: TGTGCCTGGAGATTTACAGGGGAAGCTTTCTTT.

V and J are TRBV27 and TRBJ2-5; 9 bases match TRBD1. The J segment lost 6 bases and the V segment lost 5 bases, leaving 13 bases of the junction unmatched. Germline CDR1 and CDR2: MNHEY and SMNVEV (reference sequence). CDR3 size: 16 residues. CDR3 sequence: CASSEFTGTGMQTQYF. CDR3 sequence (DNA): TGTGCCAGCAGTGAGTTTACCGGGACAGGGATGCAGACCCAGTACTTC.

V usage is TRBV18 and J usage is TRBJ1-5; 7 bases are a match to TRBD1. The ends lost 5 bases at V and 4 bases at J; junction bases unmatched: 8. CDR3 size: 15 residues. Germline V gene lookup returns CDR1 KGHSH and CDR2 LQKENI. The CDR3 DNA reads TGTGCCAGCTCAGATGACAGGGCTGGTAATCAGCCCCAGCATTTT. This sequence encodes CASSDDRAGNQPQHF. Based on the CDR3 plus reference TRBV18 and TRBJ1-5, the full variable domain is NAGVMQNPRHLVRRRGQEARLRCSPMKGHSHVYWYRQLPEEGLKFMVYLQKENIIDESGMPKERFSAEFPKEGPSILRIQQVVRGDSAAYFCASSDDRAGNQPQHFGDGTRLSIL.

The chain links TRBV30 to TRBJ1-1; TRBD1 is a possible D gene (5 bases). The CDR3 has 17 amino acids. V was clipped by 3 bases and J by 3 bases, with 23 bases between them. Germline V gene lookup returns CDR1 GTSNPN and CDR2 SVGIG (reference sequence). Written as DNA, the CDR3 is TGTGCCTGGAGGGGAGGGACGGGACGGCCTGGGGACACTGAAGCTTTCTTT. Amino acids: CAWRGGTGRPGDTEAFF. Full variable domain (missing parts from reference TRBV30 and TRBJ1-1): SQTIHQWPATLVQPVGSPLSLECTVEGTSNPNLYWYRQAAGRGLQLLFYSVGIGQISSEVPQNLSASRPQDRQFILSSKKLLLSDSGFYLCAWRGGTGRPGDTEAFFGQGTRLTVV.

This chain uses TRBV7-9 with TRBJ2-3; 14 bases are shared with TRBD2. J lost 1 base, V lost 5 bases, and 11 bases had no gene match. Germline-derived CDR1 and CDR2 are SEHNR and FQNEAQ (reference sequence). The CDR3 sequence is 19 residues long. The CDR3 protein is CASSGRLAGGLVGTDTQYF. CDR3 bases: TGTGCCAGCAGCGGGAGACTAGCGGGAGGGCTCGTTGGCACAGATACGCAGTATTTT.